The source of this T cell receptor beta chain is a study of CD8 T cells in Susac syndrome. Whole-study results and caveats: It was acknowledged by the study that relatively few individuals were included in its TCR sequencing and HLA analysis.

Trimming pared 3 bases from V and 4 bases from J, leaving 11 bases between. CDR1 is SGDLS and CDR2 is YYNGEE in the germline V gene. This CDR3 region has 14 residues. TCR beta sequencing covered blood CD8+ and CD4+ T cells. The RNA input was 0.5 to 1 ug, and it was reverse transcribed with random hexamers. TCRdb itself ran the immunoSEQ multiplex PCR reads through MiXCR, one entry per CDR3 protein. The profile shows about 210,000 distinct CDR3 sequences, around 95% of them singletons. Note on this clonotype: The antigen is undetermined.

The chain joins TRBV9 to TRBJ1-5, with D unclear. Input material: CD4+ T cells from PBMCs. The clonotype comes from a human donor with multiple sclerosis. Written as DNA, the CDR3 is TGTGCCAGCAGCGCCTCGTCTATTAATCAGCCCCAGCATTTT. Translation gives CASSASSINQPQHF.